A selection of T cell receptor beta chains follows, all from one sample in a study of cytomegalovirus exposure and HLA in healthy donors. Repertoires were generated with immunoSEQ multiplex PCR, while TCRdb's copy carries only in-frame clones and drops some. The data contain 140,000 to 150,000 clones, 75% to 80% of them seen just once; the ten biggest clones take up around 3.7%. Sequencing input: PBMCs. The receptors come from a male donor in good health and CMV-seronegative. Each CDR3 is given with its conserved first and last residue. Fields, in order: J gene, V gene, clone size, D gene, CDR3 protein, CDR3 DNA. D genes are given only for firm matches. Clone size is stated in some rows and not others, as once, few, many or a class when expanded.

TRBJ2-2	TRBV7-2	once	-	CASSLQGSTGELFF	TGTGCCAGCAGCTTACAGGGTTCCACCGGGGAGCTGTTTTTT
TRBJ2-7	TRBV2	-	-	CASNRDISYEQYF	TGTGCCAGCAATAGGGACATATCCTACGAGCAGTACTTC
TRBJ1-2	TRBV19	-	-	CASRGREDYYGYTF	TGTGCCAGTAGGGGCAGGGAGGACTACTATGGCTACACCTTC
TRBJ1-6	TRBV27	-	-	CASSLSYQGSSYNSPLHF	TGTGCCAGCAGTTTATCATATCAGGGCAGCTCCTATAATTCACCCCTCCACTTT
TRBJ1-3	TRBV27	few	-	CASSPHRVAPSSGNTIYF	TGTGCCAGCAGTCCCCACAGGGTAGCCCCGAGCTCTGGAAACACCATATATTTT
TRBJ2-7	TRBV6-1	-	TRBD1	CASSEDWDRAYEQYF	TGTGCCAGCAGTGAAGATTGGGACAGAGCCTACGAGCAGTACTTC
TRBJ1-1	TRBV25-1	-	TRBD1	CASSESGTGRGMNTEAFF	TGTGCCAGCAGTGAATCTGGGACAGGGCGGGGGATGAACACTGAAGCTTTCTTT
TRBJ1-5	TRBV7-4	-	-	CASQGALNQPQHF	TGTGCCAGCCAAGGGGCTCTCAATCAGCCCCAGCATTTT
TRBJ2-5	TRBV4-1	-	TRBD1	CASSPGAGGSQETQYF	TGCGCCAGCAGCCCCGGAGCAGGGGGCAGCCAAGAGACCCAGTACTTC
TRBJ2-6	TRBV6-6	-	TRBD1	CASSSGGAGANVLTF	TGTGCCAGCAGCTCAGGGGGCGCAGGGGCCAACGTCCTGACTTTC
TRBJ2-1	TRBV11-2	few	TRBD2	CASSPGLAGVSYNEQFF	TGTGCCAGCAGCCCCGGACTAGCGGGAGTGTCCTACAATGAGCAGTTCTTC
TRBJ2-2	TRBV7-7	-	-	CASSPQNPGSRGGELFF	TGTGCTAGCAGCCCCCAGAACCCGGGGTCTCGTGGCGGGGAGCTGTTTTTT
TRBJ2-4	TRBV5-1	few	-	CASSLDNKYIQYF	TGCGCCAGCAGCTTGGATAACAAGTACATTCAGTACTTC
TRBJ1-5	TRBV18	-	-	CASSAYSSSNQPQHF	TGTGCCAGCTCAGCCTACAGTTCCAGCAATCAGCCCCAGCATTTT
TRBJ1-2	TRBV7-9	-	-	CASSPRERQVEAF	TGTGCCAGCAGCCCCCGTGAGCGACAGGTCGAAGCCTTC
TRBJ2-7	TRBV9	-	-	CASSVARGRSHEQYF	TGTGCCAGCAGCGTAGCTAGGGGCAGGTCCCACGAGCAGTACTTC
TRBJ1-1	TRBV6-1	-	-	CASSYKNREAFF	TGTGCCAGCAGCTATAAGAATCGAGAAGCTTTCTTT
TRBJ2-7	TRBV6-5	-	TRBD2	CASSYSSGGAEQYF	TGTGCCAGCAGTTACTCTAGCGGGGGGGCCGAGCAGTACTTC
TRBJ2-7	TRBV6-6	-	TRBD1	CASTQTGEMFYEQYF	TGTGCCAGCACTCAAACAGGGGAAATGTTTTACGAGCAGTACTTC
TRBJ2-7	TRBV12-5	-	-	CASGKAGGSSYEQYF	TGTGCTAGTGGCAAAGCCGGGGGAAGCTCCTACGAGCAGTACTTC
TRBJ1-2	TRBV6-5	-	-	CASFGIQDYGYTF	TGTGCCAGCTTCGGTATTCAGGACTATGGCTACACCTTC
TRBJ1-5	TRBV19	few	-	CASSTYPQPQHF	TGTGCCAGTAGTACCTACCCTCAGCCCCAGCATTTT
TRBJ2-1	TRBV5-4	-	TRBD2	CASSLPSGGAFYNEQFF	TGTGCCAGCAGCCTTCCTAGCGGGGGGGCCTTCTACAATGAGCAGTTCTTC
TRBJ2-3	TRBV7-6	once	TRBD2	CASSLSGSTDTQYF	TGTGCCAGCAGCTTGAGCGGGAGTACAGATACGCAGTATTTT
TRBJ1-5	TRBV6-5	-	-	CASSYRGGHQPQHF	TGTGCCAGCAGTTACCGGGGAGGACACCAGCCCCAGCATTTT
TRBJ2-5	TRBV13	-	TRBD2	CASSLWSSGGDETQYF	TGTGCCAGCAGCTTATGGTCTAGCGGGGGGGACGAGACCCAGTACTTC
TRBJ1-5	TRBV19	-	-	CASSPLGSMKNQPQHF	TGTGCCAGTAGTCCCTTGGGGAGCATGAAGAATCAGCCCCAGCATTTT
TRBJ1-2	TRBV5-1	-	-	CASSLEAGLRGSYGYTF	TGCGCCAGCAGCTTAGAGGCAGGGTTAAGAGGTTCCTATGGCTACACCTTC
TRBJ2-2	TRBV19	-	TRBD2	CARNTGTSGGNTGELFF	TGTGCCAGGAATACCGGGACTAGCGGGGGGAACACCGGGGAGCTGTTTTTT
TRBJ2-7	TRBV10-2	once	-	CASSDWGASSYEQYF	TGCGCCAGCAGTGACTGGGGCGCGAGCTCCTACGAGCAGTACTTC
TRBJ1-2	TRBV5-8	-	TRBD1	CASIPQGAGGYTF	TGTGCCAGCATCCCACAGGGGGCAGGGGGCTACACCTTC
TRBJ2-4	TRBV7-6	-	TRBD1	CASSLAIYRTGGSGIQYF	TGTGCCAGCAGCTTAGCGATCTACAGGACAGGGGGCAGCGGCATTCAGTACTTC
TRBJ2-1	TRBV19	-	TRBD2	CASSIIAGEGYNEQFF	TGTGCCAGTAGTATCATAGCGGGAGAAGGGTACAATGAGCAGTTCTTC
TRBJ2-2	TRBV19	-	-	CASTETGGVAGELFF	TGTGCCAGTACCGAAACAGGGGGGGTCGCCGGGGAGCTGTTTTTT
TRBJ2-5	TRBV5-1	few	TRBD1	CASSLSTGRSETQYF	TGCGCCAGCAGCTTGTCGACAGGGCGGTCAGAGACCCAGTACTTC
TRBJ2-1	TRBV11-2	-	TRBD1	CASSFRTGKGDEQFF	TGTGCCAGCAGCTTTCGGACAGGGAAGGGGGATGAGCAGTTCTTC
TRBJ1-4	TRBV7-9	-	-	CASRGRWELFF	TGTGCCAGCAGGGGGCGCTGGGAACTGTTTTTT
TRBJ2-3	TRBV28	once	TRBD2	CASSFRLAGGMGTQYF	TGTGCCAGCAGTTTTCGGTTAGCGGGAGGGATGGGTACGCAGTATTTT
TRBJ2-1	TRBV7-3	-	TRBD2	CASSPASSGGEQFF	TGTGCCAGCAGCCCAGCCTCCTCGGGGGGTGAGCAGTTCTTC
TRBJ1-5	TRBV11-3	-	-	CASSLVTGMASQPQHF	TGTGCCAGCAGCTTAGTTACAGGGATGGCAAGTCAGCCCCAGCATTTT
TRBJ2-3	TRBV11-3	-	TRBD2	CASSLDGRAGTDTQYF	TGTGCCAGCAGCTTAGACGGGAGGGCCGGCACAGATACGCAGTATTTT
TRBJ2-4	TRBV6-1	-	-	CASSDQTYHAKNSQYF	TGTGCCAGCAGTGACCAGACGTATCATGCCAAAAACAGTCAGTACTTC
TRBJ1-5	TRBV18	-	-	CASSPAANRATQPQHF	TGTGCCAGCTCACCGGCGGCTAACAGGGCCACTCAGCCCCAGCATTTT
TRBJ2-3	TRBV4-2	-	-	CASSQGYGRGTDTQYF	TGTGCCAGCAGCCAAGGTTACGGCCGGGGCACAGATACGCAGTATTTT
TRBJ2-5	TRBV6-5	-	-	CASSYLGSQETQYF	TGTGCCAGCAGTTACTTGGGGAGCCAAGAGACCCAGTACTTC
TRBJ2-1	TRBV14	-	TRBD2	CASSQTSFYNEQFF	TGTGCCAGCAGCCAGACTAGCTTCTACAATGAGCAGTTCTTC
TRBJ2-7	TRBV2	-	-	CASREVWGITYEQYF	TGTGCCAGCAGGGAGGTGTGGGGAATCACCTACGAGCAGTACTTC
TRBJ1-1	TRBV2	-	-	CASRGGEGVTEAFF	TGTGCCAGCCGGGGGGGCGAGGGGGTCACTGAAGCTTTCTTT
TRBJ2-3	TRBV7-9	-	TRBD2	CASSSEAGLHTDTQYF	TGTGCCAGCAGCTCCGAAGCGGGACTTCACACAGATACGCAGTATTTT
TRBJ2-2	TRBV19	few	-	CASSTPGPGVTGELFF	TGTGCCAGTAGTACCCCCGGTCCAGGGGTTACCGGGGAGCTGTTTTTT
TRBJ2-7	TRBV27	few	TRBD2	CASRGLAGTYEQYF	TGTGCCAGCAGGGGACTAGCGGGAACCTACGAGCAGTACTTC
TRBJ1-2	TRBV14	-	-	CASSQDKSGGILSGYTF	TGTGCCAGCAGCCAAGATAAGTCGGGGGGCATTTTAAGTGGCTACACCTTC